The 16 T cell receptor beta chains reported below all come from one sample, sequenced in a study of Ad26.COV2.S vaccination and SARS-CoV-2 variants. TCRdb keeps only in-frame clones here, not all; method: immunoSEQ multiplex PCR. Of about 480,000 clones in the sample, around 88% are singletons; the top ten hold roughly 13%. Treatment indicated: approximately 18 received Ad26.COV2.S at low or high dose, single or two shots; roughly five received placebo; per-sample allocation not given. It was on day 63 after the first vaccine or placebo injection that samples were taken. The sequencing used peripheral blood, collected in a trial of Ad26.COV2.S vaccine versus placebo. All receptors derive from a person between 18 and 60 years old who received the Ad26.COV2.S COVID-19 vaccine or a placebo.

This clone was counted many times. V and J are TRBV5-6 and TRBJ2-7; 9 bases are a match to TRBD2. V lost 0 bases to trimming and J lost 3 bases; unmatched junction nucleotides: 4. The CDR3 runs 15 residues. CDR1 SGHDT and CDR2 YYEEEE come from the germline V gene. CDR3 in amino acids: CASSLASGRYYEQYF. The DNA for the CDR3 is TGTGCCAGCAGCTTGGCCAGCGGGAGGTACTACGAGCAGTACTTC.

The V call is TRBV20-1, the J call TRBJ1-1; D call uncertain. The CDR3 runs 10 residues. Germline CDR1 is DFQATT and CDR2 is SNEGSKA (reference sequence). V was shortened by 4 bases and J by 10 bases, with 10 bases between the two germline ends. CDR3 DNA: TGCAGTGCTAAGGGTTATGGAGCTTTCTTT. This translates into CSAKGYGAFF.

The genes are TRBV28 and TRBJ1-5; D may be TRBD1 (5 bases). The CDR3 has 16 amino acids. Between the trimmed V and J ends, which lost 6 bases and 3 bases, there was a span of 18 bases. Germline CDR1 MDHEN, CDR2 SYDVKM. The CDR3 sequence: CASRDTSGFINQPQHF. In nucleotides, the CDR3 is TGTGCCAGCAGGGACACCTCAGGCTTTATCAATCAGCCCCAGCATTTT.

V and J are TRBV5-1 and TRBJ1-2; 7 bases are a match to TRBD1. The CDR3 is 15 residues long. Germline V CDR1 and CDR2: SGHRS, YFSETQ. With 1 base clipped from V and 2 bases from J, the junction kept 5 bases outside the gene matches. CDR3 nucleotides: TGCGCCAGCAGCTTGATCCAGGGGGAGAACTATGGCTACACCTTC. The encoded protein is CASSLIQGENYGYTF.

This clone was recorded once. This sequence joins TRBV7-9 and TRBJ2-7; 9 positions agree with TRBD1. The CDR3 covers 16 residues. Germline CDR1 SEHNR, CDR2 FQNEAQ (reference sequence). The trim removed 4 bases at V and 2 bases at J, leaving 9 bases unmatched. CDR3 bases: TGTGCCAGCAGCTCATCGGGACAGGGTCCAGCCTACGAGCAGTACTTC. Amino acid sequence: CASSSSGQGPAYEQYF.

This clone was seen a handful of times. The chain has TRBV28 and TRBJ2-7; possible D gene TRBD2, 5 bases. Germline lookup yields CDR1 MDHEN and CDR2 SYDVKM. Between the trimmed V and J ends, which lost 3 bases and 3 bases, there was a span of 21 bases. There are 17 residues in the CDR3. The CDR3 spells CASSFPSRGKARYEQYF. The CDR3 DNA sequence: TGTGCCAGCAGTTTTCCTAGCCGGGGAAAGGCGCGCTACGAGCAGTACTTC.

Notes on this clone: The junction shows a germline mismatch at one end, possibly a read error. The rearrangement uses TRBV3-1 (or the pseudogene TRBV3-2) and TRBJ1-1; TRBD1 aligns across 8 bases. The germline gives CDR1 LGHDT, CDR2 YNNKEL (reference sequence). CDR3 length: 12 amino acids. The CDR3 coding sequence is TGTGCCAGCAGCCAAGAGCCCAGGGGGCTAGTCTTT. The encoded protein is CASSQEPRGLVF.

This clone came up once. The chain is built from TRBV30 and TRBJ1-6; 9 bases line up with TRBD1. CDR3 length equals 14 residues. CDR1 and CDR2 from the germline V gene are GTSNPN and SVGIG (reference sequence). V dropped 0 bases and J dropped 10; count of bases not matched to a gene: 4. The DNA for the CDR3 is TGTGCCTGGAGTGTGGGACAGGGCAGCTCACCCCTCCACTTT. This codes for CAWSVGQGSSPLHF.

The rearrangement joins TRBV6-5 to TRBJ1-2; D perhaps matches TRBD1 (6 bases). Trimming shortened V by 5 bases and J by 8 bases, and 15 bases separated the two germline ends. The CDR3 spans 13 residues. Looked up from germline, CDR1 is MNHEY and CDR2 is SVGAGI. CDR3 residues: CASSRPSGGGYTF. CDR3 nucleotide sequence: TGTGCCAGCAGTAGACCTTCCGGGGGCGGCTACACCTTC.

This clone appeared once. This same CDR3 is encoded by further DNA sequences in the sample. V usage is TRBV2 and J usage is TRBJ1-4, with D tentatively TRBD1 (5 bases). In germline, CDR1 is SNHLY, CDR2 FYNNEI. Trimming pared 11 bases from V and 2 bases from J, leaving 9 bases between. The CDR3 is 12 amino acids. CDR3 in DNA: TGTGCCTCCCGACAGACTAATGAAAAACTGTTTTTT. Encoded protein: CASRQTNEKLFF.

V usage is TRBV6-6 and J usage is TRBJ1-6, with D tentatively TRBD1 (5 bases). Germline loops: CDR1 MNHNY, CDR2 SVGAGI (reference sequence). The CDR3 length is 14 residues. V dropped 3 bases and J dropped 5 bases, with 8 bases sitting between them. The CDR3: CASSYGANNSPLHF. The DNA of the CDR3 is TGTGCCAGCAGTTATGGGGCCAATAATTCACCCCTCCACTTT.

The genes are TRBV3-1 (or the pseudogene TRBV3-2) and TRBJ1-1; no clear D. The germline gives CDR1 LGHDT, CDR2 YNNKEL (reference sequence). V shed 1 base and J shed 1 base, with 4 bases lying between them. The CDR3 runs to 13 residues. The CDR3 reads CASSQVENTEAFF. The CDR3 DNA follows: TGTGCCAGCAGCCAAGTGGAGAACACTGAAGCTTTCTTT.

This sequence joins TRBV19 and TRBJ2-7, with D hard to call. CDR1 and CDR2 (germline): LNHDA, SQIVND (reference sequence). The V end lost 3 bases, the J end lost 1 base, and 7 bases lay between the germline ends. This CDR3 region has 13 residues. DNA of the CDR3: TGTGCCAGTAGTATTGCGGAATCCTACGAGCAGTACTTC. It specifies CASSIAESYEQYF.

This rearrangement joins TRBV7-9 to TRBJ2-1, with D unresolved. This CDR3 spans 17 amino acids. Germline values: CDR1 SEHNR, CDR2 FQNEAQ (reference sequence). Trimming removed 6 bases at V and 0 bases at J, with 18 bases between. CDR3 residues: CASSQEVRTSSYNEQFF. CDR3 in DNA: TGTGCCAGCAGTCAAGAGGTCCGGACGAGCTCCTACAATGAGCAGTTCTTC.

The J gene is TRBJ2-7, the V gene TRBV7-2; possibly TRBD2 for D (6 bases). Germline V gene data show CDR1 as SGHTA and CDR2 as FQGNSA. With 1 base removed from V and 2 bases from J, the gap between germline ends came to 9 bases. The length of the CDR3 is 14 residues. The CDR3 is CASSLDGGAYEQYF. The CDR3 DNA is TGTGCCAGCAGCTTAGACGGGGGTGCCTACGAGCAGTACTTC. The full variable domain, with the rest looked up from reference TRBV7-2 and TRBJ2-7, is GAGVSQSPSNKVTEKGKDVELRCDPISGHTALYWYRQSLGQGLEFLIYFQGNSAPDKSGLPSDRFSAERTGGSVSTLTIQRTQQEDSAVYLCASSLDGGAYEQYFGPGTRLTVT.

The V and J genes are TRBV2 and TRBJ2-2; D remains ambiguous. Trimming stripped 0 bases from V and 4 bases from J, with 9 bases between. Germline V gene data show CDR1 as SNHLY and CDR2 as FYNNEI. The CDR3 runs 15 residues. The CDR3, as DNA: TGTGCCAGCAGTGAAGCGGCCCGAGGCACCGGGGAGCTGTTTTTT. Encoded protein: CASSEAARGTGELFF.